Here is one TCR beta chain with its context. The sample is drawn from a study of blood T cell repertoires in COVID-19. Seattle enrolled patients during active infection and tracked them longitudinally. As originally analysed: Researchers report that nucleated cell counts were estimated from reference gene primer amplification. Sequencing was performed with immunoSEQ multiplex PCR; in TCRdb, only in-frame clones are kept and a portion is missing. V and J calls and clone size are as listed in that table; D and trimming were resolved from the DNA. This sample yields about 130,000 clones, of which about 89% are seen a single time; 4.3% belongs to the top ten. The sequence came from a man in his sixties with COVID-19, enrolled during active disease. Sequenced input: peripheral blood.

Here the CDR3 reads CASSPTSGVTDTQYF. The CDR3 bases are TGTGCCAGCTCACCTACTAGCGGGGTTACAGATACGCAGTATTTT. V usage is TRBV18 and J usage is TRBJ2-3; 10 bases agree with TRBD2. The CDR3 sequence is 15 residues long. Germline loops: CDR1 KGHSH, CDR2 LQKENI. The V segment lost 3 bases and the J segment 3 bases; nucleotides outside the gene matches: 3. Based on the CDR3 plus reference TRBV18 and TRBJ2-3, the full variable domain is NAGVMQNPRHLVRRRGQEARLRCSPMKGHSHVYWYRQLPEEGLKFMVYLQKENIIDESGMPKERFSAEFPKEGPSILRIQQVVRGDSAAYFCASSPTSGVTDTQYFGPGTRLTVL.